The 16 T cell receptor beta chains below come from one sample, sequenced in a study of blood T cell repertoires in COVID-19. Sequencing was performed with immunoSEQ multiplex PCR; in TCRdb, only in-frame clones are kept and a portion is missing. The sample includes around 480,000 clones, approximately 88% seen only once; the top ten take roughly 13%. The material sequenced was peripheral blood. Receptors originate from a woman in her forties or fifties with COVID-19, enrolled during active disease.

This chain uses TRBV5-1 with TRBJ2-7; 8 bases are shared with TRBD2. Germline lookup yields CDR1 SGHRS and CDR2 YFSETQ. The CDR3 is made up of 15 amino acids. The V and J ends lost 2 bases and 4 bases, in that order; junction bases with no gene match: 8. CDR3 loop: CASSLGPGLGYEQYF. DNA of the CDR3: TGCGCCAGCAGCTTAGGCCCGGGACTAGGATACGAGCAGTACTTC.

The chain combines TRBV5-1 with TRBJ2-5; 11 positions agree with TRBD2. CDR1 and CDR2 from the germline V gene are SGHRS and YFSETQ. V lost 5 bases to trimming and J lost 7 bases; unmatched junction nucleotides: 7. The CDR3 runs 14 residues. CDR3 in amino acids: CASRTSGVSGTQYF. CDR3 bases: TGCGCCAGCAGGACTAGCGGGGTCTCTGGGACCCAGTACTTC.

The gene calls are TRBV12-5 and TRBJ2-3; no firm D call. V shed 7 bases and J shed 4 bases, with 3 bases lying between them. Germline V gives CDR1 LGHNT, CDR2 FRNRAP. There are 10 residues in the CDR3. The CDR3 DNA reads as TGTGCTAGTGCGTCAGATACGCAGTATTTT. It specifies CASASDTQYF. The full variable domain, in which reference TRBV12-5 and TRBJ2-3 provide the parts outside the CDR3, is DARVTQTPRHKVTEMGQEVTMRCQPILGHNTVFWYRQTMMQGLELLAYFRNRAPLDDSGMPKDRFSAEMPDATLATLKIQPSEPRDSAVYFCASASDTQYFGPGTRLTVL.

The chain uses TRBV20-1 and TRBJ1-1, with D unresolved. This CDR3 is built from 11 residues. The germline V gene has CDR1 DFQATT and CDR2 SNEGSKA (reference sequence). Deletions cut 4 bases from V and 6 bases from J, with 9 bases between. The CDR3 region has the DNA TGCAGTGCTATAATCCAGGCTGAAGCTTTCTTT. It yields the protein CSAIIQAEAFF.

The genes are TRBV20-1 and TRBJ1-1; D call uncertain. Trimming left V 2 bases short and J 10 bases short, with 11 bases between. Germline lookup yields CDR1 DFQATT and CDR2 SNEGSKA (reference sequence). There are 11 residues in the CDR3. CDR3 nucleotide sequence: TGCAGTGCTAGACTGACCGAGGGAGCTTTCTTT. Translation gives CSARLTEGAFF.

The chain joins TRBV7-7 to TRBJ2-3; 9 bases match TRBD2. The CDR3 length is 15 residues. Looked up from germline, CDR1 is SSHAT and CDR2 is FNYEAQ (reference sequence). With 0 bases clipped from V and 5 bases from J, the junction kept 3 bases outside the gene matches. CDR3 sequence: CASSLAGGGGDTQYF. Written as DNA, the CDR3 is TGTGCCAGCAGCTTAGCAGGCGGGGGGGGAGATACGCAGTATTTT.

The chain combines TRBV23-1 with TRBJ1-1; 9 nucleotides align to TRBD1. TRBV23-1 is filed as an ORF, its function uncertain. The CDR3 length is 15 residues. Trimming at V came to 6 bases and at J to 3 bases, leaving 8 bases not matched to a gene. The CDR3 DNA follows: TGCGCCAGCAGGCCCGGGACAGGGAGAGACACTGAAGCTTTCTTT. Its translation is CASRPGTGRDTEAFF.

V and J are TRBV29-1 and TRBJ2-7, with TRBD1 identical over 7 bases. CDR1 is SQVTM, CDR2 ANQGSEA, per germline. Losses at the gene ends were 7 bases for V and 5 bases for J; bases not matched to a gene: 8. This CDR3 contains 12 residues. The CDR3: CSARGGRDEQYF. The CDR3 DNA reads as TGCAGCGCCCGAGGGGGCCGCGACGAGCAGTACTTC.

This clone is a singleton in its sample. The V gene is TRBV21-1, the J gene TRBJ1-2; the table assigns TRBD1, which was not confirmed against the DNA. TRBV21-1 is a pseudogene locus. This CDR3 contains 15 residues. For the CDR3, the DNA is TGTGCCAGCAGCCCGAGGAGTTCAGGGTCGGCTGGCTACACCTTC. It encodes CASSPRSSGSAGYTF.

This chain joins TRBV19 and TRBJ1-1, with TRBD1 identical over 8 bases. The germline CDR1 and CDR2 sequences are LNHDA and SQIVND (reference sequence). V lost 1 base and J lost 4; bases outside the gene matches: 8. CDR3 length: 16 amino acids. The CDR3 loop is CASSIVSGGFGTEAFF. The CDR3 region has the DNA TGTGCCAGTAGTATAGTCTCAGGGGGCTTTGGCACTGAAGCTTTCTTT.

The V gene is TRBV28, the J gene TRBJ1-2, with 7 bases identical to TRBD1. The CDR3 is 15 residues long. V lost 6 bases, J lost 0 bases, and 7 bases stayed unmatched. Germline CDR1 reads MDHEN; CDR2 reads SYDVKM. This chain's CDR3 is CASRRGTVANYGYTF. CDR3 DNA sequence: TGTGCCAGCAGACGTGGGACAGTAGCTAACTATGGCTACACCTTC.

Comments on this clone: It is unclear where the CDR3 begins or ends on the DNA, so no DNA is shown, and the CDR3 is as TCRdb lists it. V gene TRBV6-6 combines with J gene TRBJ2-5; the DNA was not compared with TRBD2, the D call given in the table. Germline assignment: CDR1 MNHNY and CDR2 SVGAGI (reference sequence). Ends included, the CDR3 has 15 residues. The CDR3 is CASILASGGQETQYF.

The V and J genes are TRBV6-5 and TRBJ1-2, with 7 nucleotides matching TRBD1. Per germline, CDR1 MNHEY and CDR2 SVGAGI. CDR3 length: 13 residues. V gave up 6 bases and J gave up 1 base; unmatched junction bases: 2. The CDR3 loop reads CASSRGFNYGYTF. In DNA, the CDR3 is TGTGCCAGCAGCAGGGGGTTTAACTATGGCTACACCTTC.

The chain recombines TRBV7-9 with TRBJ2-5; TRBD2 might be the D (6 bases). CDR1 is SEHNR and CDR2 is FQNEAQ in the germline V gene (reference sequence). Trimming took 0 bases from V and 4 from J, leaving 15 bases between them. This CDR3 is built from 16 residues. CDR3 sequence reads: CASSLAGQGGGETQYF. The CDR3 DNA reads TGTGCCAGCAGCTTAGCAGGGCAGGGAGGAGGAGAGACCCAGTACTTC.

CDR3 in DNA: TGTGCCAGTAGTTTGGGACACTTAAACTCCTACGAGCAGTACTTC. Translating it yields CASSLGHLNSYEQYF. The chain combines TRBV19 with TRBJ2-7; weak D call: TRBD1 (6 bases). This CDR3 comprises 15 residues. CDR1 LNHDA and CDR2 SQIVND come from the germline V gene (reference sequence). Trimming removed 5 bases from V and 0 bases from J, with 14 bases in between. Drawing the rest from reference TRBV19 and TRBJ2-7, the complete variable domain is DGGITQSPKYLFRKEGQNVTLSCEQNLNHDAMYWYRQDPGQGLRLIYYSQIVNDFQKGDIAEGYSVSREKKESFPLTVTSAQKNPTAFYLCASSLGHLNSYEQYFGPGTRLTVT.

The rearrangement uses TRBV3-1 (or the pseudogene TRBV3-2) and TRBJ1-1, with D unresolved. Germline assignment: CDR1 LGHDT and CDR2 YNNKEL (reference sequence). The CDR3 loop spans 12 amino acids. The V end was cut by 2 bases, the J end by 8 bases, with 9 bases between. CDR3 loop: CASSQWENEAFF. The CDR3 bases are TGTGCCAGCAGCCAATGGGAGAACGAAGCTTTCTTT.